Each of the 9 T cell receptor beta chains below was sequenced from the same sample in a study of Ad26.COV2.S vaccination and SARS-CoV-2 variants (dated by TCRdb to the early 2020s). The library was obtained by the immunoSEQ multiplex PCR assay. TCRdb retrieved this table from immuneACCESS and kept in-frame rearrangements only. Not all clones are present; in checked studies, unresolved V genes account for under half, and no reason is known for the remainder. Counted in this sample were about 450,000 clones; 89% of them appeared once. The top ten clones comprise approximately 2.5% of the sample. According to the study, the label for this sample's treatment or condition signals: about 20 received Ad26.COV2.S at low or high dose, single or two shots; several received placebo; per-sample allocation not given. For vaccine and placebo recipients, repertoires were sequenced using samples collected on day 63 after the first injection.

The source was peripheral blood, collected in a trial of Ad26.COV2.S vaccine versus placebo. These receptors all stem from a person aged 18-65 years who received the Ad26.COV2.S COVID-19 vaccine or a placebo.

This clone was observed a single time. This rearrangement joins TRBV18 to TRBJ1-1; 9 bases are shared with TRBD1. The CDR3 is made up of 16 amino acids. Germline CDR1 reads KGHSH; CDR2 reads LQKENI. V lost 1 base to trimming and J lost 1 base; unmatched junction nucleotides: 4. CDR3: CASSPQAQGANTEAFF. For the CDR3, the DNA is TGTGCCAGCTCACCACAGGCACAGGGGGCGAACACTGAAGCTTTCTTT.

This clone is a singleton in its sample. The chain combines TRBV5-4 with TRBJ1-5; tentatively, D is TRBD1 (6 bases). Germline CDR1 is SGHNT and CDR2 is YYREEE (reference sequence). Trimming took off 0 bases at V and 6 bases at J, with 10 bases between the two ends. CDR3 length: 14 residues. This CDR3 reads CASSLDRAAQPQHF. In DNA form, the CDR3 reads TGTGCCAGCAGCTTGGACAGGGCGGCTCAGCCCCAGCATTTT. Using reference TRBV5-4 and TRBJ1-5 for the parts outside the CDR3, the full variable domain is ETGVTQSPTHLIKTRGQQVTLRCSSQSGHNTVSWYQQALGQGPQFIFQYYREEENGRGNFPPRFSGLQFPNYSSELNVNALELDDSALYLCASSLDRAAQPQHFGDGTRLSIL.

The rearrangement joins TRBV4-2 to TRBJ2-1; TRBD1 is a possible D gene (5 bases). V lost 2 bases, J lost 9 bases, and 17 bases lay in between. This CDR3 region has 15 residues. The V gene's germline CDR1 is LGHNA and CDR2 YNFKEQ. CDR3 region: CASSQPGQGSGEQFF. CDR3 sequence (DNA): TGTGCCAGCAGCCAACCCGGGCAGGGCAGTGGTGAGCAGTTCTTC.

The chain combines TRBV5-1 with TRBJ2-4, with D perhaps TRBD2 (7 bases). Germline V gene sequence: CDR1 SGHRS, CDR2 YFSETQ. This CDR3 has 14 residues. The V and J ends lost 4 bases and 6 bases respectively, with 14 bases between them. The CDR3 DNA reads as TGCGCCAGCAGCGGTGGACTAGGGGGAAACATTCAGTACTTC. The encoded protein is CASSGGLGGNIQYF.

CDR3 sequence reads: CASSRGQLGTEAFF. The CDR3 DNA reads TGCGCCAGCAGCCGCGGACAGTTGGGCACTGAAGCTTTCTTT. The J gene is TRBJ1-1, the V gene TRBV5-1, with D possibly TRBD1 on 6 matching bases. From germline, CDR1 is SGHRS and CDR2 YFSETQ. The CDR3 loop spans 14 amino acids. Deletions cut 4 bases from V and 4 bases from J, with 14 bases between.

The genes are TRBV7-2 and TRBJ2-7; tentatively, D is TRBD1 (6 bases). The germline CDR1 and CDR2 sequences are SGHTA and FQGNSA. The CDR3 totals 15 residues. Trimming took 6 bases from V and 3 from J, leaving 18 bases between them. The CDR3 coding sequence is TGTGCCAGCAGGCGGAAGGGGGTACGAGTCTACGAGCAGTACTTC. Amino acids: CASRRKGVRVYEQYF.

The chain is built from TRBV7-8 and TRBJ2-2; TRBD2 aligns across 13 bases. CDR1 is SGHVS and CDR2 is FQNEAQ in the germline V gene. The CDR3 sequence is 16 residues long. The V gene end was trimmed by 5 bases and the J gene end by 5 bases; junction bases not matched to a gene: 5. CDR3 residues: CASSRGLAGATGELFF. CDR3 nucleotide sequence: TGTGCCAGCAGCCGAGGACTAGCGGGAGCAACCGGGGAGCTGTTTTTT. The complete variable domain, with remaining parts taken from reference TRBV7-8 and TRBJ2-2, reads GAGVSQSPRYKVAKRGQDVALRCDPISGHVSLFWYQQALGQGPEFLTYFQNEAQLDKSGLPSDRFFAERPEGSVSTLKIQRTQQEDSAVYLCASSRGLAGATGELFFGEGSRLTVL.

This chain connects TRBV18 to TRBJ2-7; TRBD2 agrees at 11 bases. CDR1 and CDR2 from the germline V gene are KGHSH and LQKENI. This CDR3 spans 14 amino acids. Trimming at V came to 5 bases and at J to 3 bases, leaving 3 bases not matched to a gene. The CDR3 coding sequence is TGTGCCAGCTCAACGACTAGCGGGAACTACGAGCAGTACTTC. Its protein is CASSTTSGNYEQYF.

V is TRBV27 and J is TRBJ1-2; D gene ambiguous. The CDR3 extends over 13 amino acids. The V end was cut by 0 bases, the J end by 8 bases, with 10 bases between. Germline lookup yields CDR1 MNHEY and CDR2 SMNVEV (reference sequence). The CDR3 DNA is TGTGCCAGCAGTTTATCGCCTTTTAAGGGCTACACCTTC. Translation: CASSLSPFKGYTF.